The T cell receptor (beta chain) under discussion was sequenced for a study of response to subunit inactivated influenza vaccine. Whole-study results and caveats: The authors offered the suggestion that each seasonal influenza vaccination recruits few new T cells.

TCRdb called the RT-PCR reads again in MiXCR, with one record for every CDR3 protein. The table includes 530,000 or so distinct CDR3 sequences, 12% detected once. The CDR3 consists of 15 residues. Germline-derived CDR1 and CDR2 are SEHNR and FQNEAQ (reference sequence). V was clipped by 5 bases and J by 3 bases, with 14 bases between them. A note on this clonotype: Its antigen remains unidentified.

The sample here was PBMCs from blood, taken on the day of vaccination. V gene TRBV7-9 combines with J gene TRBJ2-1; D may match TRBD1 or TRBD2 (5 bases each). The receptor's source is a man aged 50-59 years who received an inactivated influenza vaccine. CDR3 bases: TGTGCCAGCAGCCGTCGGGGCCCGGGCTACAATGAGCAGTTCTTC. Translated, it gives CASSRRGPGYNEQFF. The full variable domain, with the rest looked up from reference TRBV7-9 and TRBJ2-1, is DTGVSQNPRHKITKRGQNVTFRCDPISEHNRLYWYRQTLGQGPEFLTYFQNEAQLEKSRLLSDRFSAERPKGSFSTLEIQRTEQGDSAMYLCASSRRGPGYNEQFFGPGTRLTVL.